A single sample is the source of the 16 T cell receptor beta chains below, sequenced in a study of blood T cell repertoires in COVID-19. Generated by immunoSEQ multiplex PCR, the TCRdb table keeps only in-frame clones and is missing some. The top ten hold 1.5% to 2% of the sample, which has 140,000 or so clones, 75% to 90% seen once. Sequencing was carried out using peripheral blood. These receptor sequences come from a woman between 50 and 59 years old with acute or convalescent COVID-19.

The chain uses TRBV6-2 or TRBV6-3 and TRBJ1-1; D may be TRBD1 (6 bases). V was trimmed by 5 bases and J by 5 bases, leaving 9 bases between them. This CDR3 region has 12 residues. The germline V gene encodes CDR1 MNHEY and CDR2 SVGEGT. The CDR3 DNA is TGTGCCAGCAGTCGTACAGGGACTGAAGCTTTCTTT. It translates to CASSRTGTEAFF.

The chain uses TRBV10-3 and TRBJ2-7; 8 bases fit TRBD1. The CDR3 sequence is 14 residues long. Trimming cost V 4 bases and J 0 bases; bases outside gene matches: 2. Per germline, CDR1 ENHRY and CDR2 SYGVKD. The CDR3 DNA reads TGTGCCATCAGTGGGACAGGGTCCTCCTACGAGCAGTACTTC. Its translation is CAISGTGSSYEQYF.

The chain is built from TRBV12-5 and TRBJ2-5; D gene ambiguous. Germline V gives CDR1 LGHNT, CDR2 FRNRAP. CDR3 length equals 11 residues. The V and J ends lost 7 bases and 5 bases respectively, with 8 bases between them. The CDR3 nucleotides are TGTGCTAGTGCCCAAATGGAGACCCAGTACTTC. Translation: CASAQMETQYF.

This clone was recorded once. DNA of the CDR3: TGTGCCAGCAGCACACCCTGGAGGCTAGCTGGCTACAATGAGCAGTTCTTC. This codes for CASSTPWRLAGYNEQFF. The chain combines TRBV7-9 with TRBJ2-1, with D perhaps TRBD2 (5 bases). Germline V lookup: CDR1 SEHNR, CDR2 FQNEAQ (reference sequence). V lost 5 bases and J 3 bases, leaving 20 bases between the germline ends. The CDR3 length is 17 residues.

This clone has just a few counts. This chain joins TRBV9 and TRBJ2-1; D is perhaps TRBD1 (6 bases). Germline V CDR1 and CDR2: SGDLS, YYNGEE. This CDR3 spans 19 amino acids. Between the trimmed V and J ends, which lost 7 bases and 0 bases, there was a span of 26 bases. CDR3 protein: CASSTGDTKLPFSYNEQFF. CDR3 bases: TGTGCCAGCTCGACTGGGGACACAAAGCTCCCCTTCTCCTACAATGAGCAGTTCTTC. Combining the CDR3 with reference TRBV9 and TRBJ2-1 gives the whole variable domain DSGVTQTPKHLITATGQRVTLRCSPRSGDLSVYWYQQSLDQGLQFLIQYYNGEERAKGNILERFSAQQFPDLHSELNLSSLELGDSALYFCASSTGDTKLPFSYNEQFFGPGTRLTVL.

The V and J genes are TRBV14 and TRBJ1-2; D is unresolved. Germline lookup yields CDR1 SGHDN and CDR2 FVKESK. The length of the CDR3 is 14 residues. V was trimmed by 0 bases and J by 7 bases, leaving 12 bases between them. As DNA, the CDR3 is TGTGCCAGCAGCCAAGATAGATCAGGAGGTGGCTACACCTTC. Translated: CASSQDRSGGGYTF.

J is TRBJ2-2 and V is TRBV2, with TRBD1 matching over 9 bases. This CDR3 has 15 residues. The ends lost 10 bases at V and 6 bases at J; junction bases unmatched: 12. Germline V CDR1 and CDR2: SNHLY, FYNNEI. The chain's CDR3 is CANAPGTGRAGELFF. The DNA for the CDR3 is TGTGCCAACGCACCCGGGACAGGGAGGGCCGGGGAGCTGTTTTTT.

This rearrangement joins TRBV18 to TRBJ2-7; TRBD1 agrees at 7 bases. The J segment lost 0 bases and the V segment lost 6 bases, leaving 8 bases of the junction unmatched. The CDR3 loop spans 15 amino acids. Per germline, CDR1 KGHSH and CDR2 LQKENI. The CDR3 DNA reads TGTGCCAGCTCCCCGGACAGGCGCACCTCCTACGAGCAGTACTTC. Its protein is CASSPDRRTSYEQYF.

This clone came up once. The chain employs TRBV7-3 and TRBJ2-3, with TRBD2 matching over 7 bases. Germline V gives CDR1 SGHTA, CDR2 FQGTGA. V shed 0 bases and J 0 bases; nucleotides not matched to a gene: 18. The CDR3 has 21 amino acids. The CDR3: CASSLTHVGSGASFSTDTQYF. The CDR3 DNA follows: TGTGCCAGCAGCTTAACGCATGTGGGGAGCGGGGCCTCTTTTAGCACAGATACGCAGTATTTT.

This clone has only one observation. The CDR3 nucleotides are TGTGCCAGCCGCGGCGTCGGAGGGCGCGCGGCCTACAATGAGCAGTTCTTC. Translation gives CASRGVGGRAAYNEQFF. V and J are TRBV7-8 and TRBJ2-1; D is perhaps TRBD2 (6 bases). Germline CDR1 and CDR2: SGHVS and FQNEAQ. With 8 bases removed from V and 2 bases from J, the gap between germline ends came to 22 bases. This CDR3 has 17 residues.

This rearrangement joins TRBV7-8 to TRBJ1-1; the D is unclear. From germline, CDR1 is SGHVS and CDR2 FQNEAQ. V was shortened by 1 base and J by 6 bases, with 18 bases between the two germline ends. The CDR3 length is 16 residues. This CDR3 reads CASSLEVGFGVAEAFF. The DNA for the CDR3 is TGTGCCAGCAGCTTAGAGGTCGGCTTCGGGGTCGCTGAAGCTTTCTTT.

The V call is TRBV5-1, the J call TRBJ1-6, with D maybe TRBD1 (6 bases). CDR1 is SGHRS, CDR2 YFSETQ, per germline. The CDR3 has 16 amino acids. V dropped 4 bases and J dropped 0 bases, with 11 bases sitting between them. The CDR3 region has the DNA TGCGCCAGCAGCACCCAGGGGAGCTCCTATAATTCACCCCTCCACTTT. Protein: CASSTQGSSYNSPLHF.

The rearrangement uses TRBV6-2 or TRBV6-3 and TRBJ2-7; 8 nucleotides agree with TRBD1. The germline V gene has CDR1 MNHEY and CDR2 SVGEGT. The trim removed 2 bases at V and 2 bases at J, leaving 5 bases unmatched. The CDR3 is made up of 15 amino acids. The chain's CDR3 is CASSYGTGDPYEQYF. DNA for the CDR3: TGTGCCAGCAGTTACGGGACAGGTGATCCCTACGAGCAGTACTTC.

The chain recombines TRBV29-1 with TRBJ2-7; TRBD2 agrees at 12 bases. Germline CDR1 and CDR2: SQVTM and ANQGSEA. The CDR3 is 13 residues long. With 7 bases clipped from V and 7 bases from J, the junction kept 8 bases outside the gene matches. The CDR3 loop is CSGTSGEAREQYF. The CDR3, as DNA: TGCAGCGGGACTAGCGGGGAAGCGAGGGAGCAGTACTTC.

The chain carries TRBV4-1 and TRBJ1-6; D not resolved. The CDR3 totals 16 residues. The V gene's germline CDR1 is MGHRA and CDR2 YSYEKL. Between the trimmed V and J ends, which lost 7 bases and 0 bases, there was a span of 13 bases. In nucleotides, the CDR3 is TGCGCCAGCACCACGGACGGGAGCTCCTATAATTCACCCCTCCACTTT. This translates into CASTTDGSSYNSPLHF.

The V gene is TRBV7-9, the J gene TRBJ2-7; D call uncertain. Per the germline V gene, CDR1 is SEHNR and CDR2 is FQNEAQ (reference sequence). The CDR3 extends over 13 amino acids. The V end was cut by 11 bases, the J end by 2 bases, with 16 bases between. Here the CDR3 DNA reads TGTGCCGCCGGAGAACCCGCCCCCTACGAGCAGTACTTC. Its protein is CAAGEPAPYEQYF.